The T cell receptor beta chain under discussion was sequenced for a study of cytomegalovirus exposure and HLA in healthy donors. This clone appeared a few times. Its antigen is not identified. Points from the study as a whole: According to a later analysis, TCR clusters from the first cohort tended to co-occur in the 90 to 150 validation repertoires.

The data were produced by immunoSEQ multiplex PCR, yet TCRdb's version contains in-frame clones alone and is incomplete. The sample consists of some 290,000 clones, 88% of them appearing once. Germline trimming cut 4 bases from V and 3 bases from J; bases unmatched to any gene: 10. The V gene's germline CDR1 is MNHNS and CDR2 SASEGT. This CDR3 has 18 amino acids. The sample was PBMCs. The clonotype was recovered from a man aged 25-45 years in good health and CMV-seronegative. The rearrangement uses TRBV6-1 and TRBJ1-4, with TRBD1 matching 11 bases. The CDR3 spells CASSALGTGGLANEKLFF. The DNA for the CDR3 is TGTGCCAGCAGTGCTCTTGGGACAGGGGGTTTGGCTAATGAAAAACTGTTTTTT.